This T cell receptor beta chain comes out of a study of T cell responses to AZD1222 COVID-19 vaccine. Assay: immunoSEQ multiplex PCR; the TCRdb copy retains only in-frame clones and omits some. The repertoire includes around 130,000 clones, about 93% of them detected once, and 4.2% sits in the top ten. The sample here was peripheral blood, taken 28 days after the second dose of the MenACWY control vaccine. This receptor was obtained from an adult who received the MenACWY meningococcal vaccine as a control.

CDR3 amino acids: CASTPNSYNEQFF. Here the CDR3 DNA reads TGTGCCAGCACCCCGAATTCCTACAATGAGCAGTTCTTC. The chain combines TRBV6-2 or TRBV6-3 with TRBJ2-1; D remains ambiguous. CDR1 is MNHEY, CDR2 SVGEGT, per germline. The CDR3 runs 13 residues. The V and J ends lost 7 bases and 1 base respectively, with 8 bases between them.